This T cell receptor beta chain was found in a study of cytomegalovirus exposure and HLA in healthy donors. Nominally healthy donors provided the samples, though records likely missed some immune exposures. Vbeta (60) and Jbeta (13) primers were used in the PCR. This table comes from immunoSEQ multiplex PCR, and its TCRdb copy is limited to in-frame clones, with some not included. The table has under 150,000 clones, 80% to 85% seen once. Germline lookup yields CDR1 SEHNR and CDR2 FQNEAQ (reference sequence). The V end was cut by 5 bases, the J end by 2 bases, with 7 bases between. This CDR3 is built from 13 residues. The study's findings and limits: There were some V segments, including TRBV6-2 and TRBV6-3, excluded as indistinguishable. Within the data, a cluster of highly shared sequence variants was likely a sequencing artifact.

As for this clone: Its antigen remains unidentified.

The chain has TRBV7-9 and TRBJ1-5; D is perhaps TRBD1 (5 bases). The source is a boy between 2 and 10 years old in good health and CMV-seronegative. The sequenced sample was PBMCs. The CDR3 DNA reads TGTGCCAGCAGCCTACAGGGCAATCAGCCCCAGCATTTT. Amino acid sequence: CASSLQGNQPQHF.